The clone carrying this T cell receptor beta chain was counted ten times or more. Its antigen is not identified. Read data end 3 residues before the CDR3 end; the end is taken from the germline J gene. The data belong to a study of T cell clonality in common variable immunodeficiency. Here immunoSEQ multiplex PCR was the method, and the copy in TCRdb shows in-frame clones only, minus some. The sample offers 40,000 to 55,000 clones and no singletons, the top ten holding about 6%. Findings and limits, study-wide: Common variable immunodeficiency TCR beta sequences reportedly had fewer deletions and N-nucleotide insertions.

CDR1 is MGHRA and CDR2 is YSYEKL in the germline V gene. The CDR3 covers 15 residues. The clonotype comes from a person aged 18 to 70 in good health. The chain combines TRBV4-1 with TRBJ2-2; TRBD1 matches 7 bases. Sequencing input: peripheral blood mononuclear cells. The sequenced part of the CDR3 DNA is TGCGCCAGCAGCCAATCAGAGACAGGGTATATCGAG. Protein product: CASSQSETGYIE. The complete CDR3 reads CASSQSETGYIELFF.